Described below is a single T cell receptor beta chain sequence and its context. Its antigen is not known. Researchers ran the PCR with 60 Vbeta and 13 Jbeta primers. The method was immunoSEQ multiplex PCR; TCRdb's version includes in-frame clones alone and lacks a portion of them. The sample's table shows 90,000 to 100,000 clones. The data belong to a study of cytomegalovirus exposure and HLA in healthy donors. General observations from the study: In a later analysis, specific HLA alleles were associated with 15,000 to 20,000 TCR beta sequences at a 0.05 false discovery rate. Despite most TCR sequences being rare, some public TCRs occurred in many donors. Equally common other TCR beta chains were less clonally expanded than HLA-associated ones, a later analysis found. It was 150 to 200 TCR beta chains that were listed as cytomegalovirus-associated.

Trimming took 4 bases from V and 3 from J; bases not matched to a gene: 7. Germline loops: CDR1 MDHEN, CDR2 SYDVKM. CDR3 length: 15 amino acids. This chain links TRBV28 with TRBJ1-2; 8 nucleotides line up with TRBD1. Sequencing was performed on PBMCs. This receptor was taken from a woman between 25 and 40 years old in good health and CMV-seronegative. The CDR3 region has the DNA TGTGCCAGCAGTTCCGGACAGGGCTCTTACTATGGCTACACCTTC. It specifies CASSSGQGSYYGYTF.